The T cell receptor (beta chain) described here comes from a study of cytomegalovirus exposure and HLA in healthy donors. General observations from the study: Highly shared variants forming one cluster were likely a sequencing artifact.

Germline CDR1 and CDR2: LNHDA and SQIVND (reference sequence). The V and J ends lost 1 base and 11 bases, in that order; junction bases with no gene match: 7. The CDR3 extends over 13 amino acids. PCR was performed using 60 Vbeta and 13 Jbeta primers. Original data processing: Approximately 80 million unique TCR beta chains, some 9.9 million of them shared, were counted by a later analysis. Only in-frame clones appear in the TCRdb table, and some are missing; sequencing was by immunoSEQ multiplex PCR. The DNA gave D and trimming, while V, J and clone size come from that table. The sample yields about 200,000 clones, roughly 13% seen once. This clone has just a few counts. Its antigen is undetermined. The donors (healthy individuals) were bone marrow donors.

The TCR sequence derives from a man aged 50 to 60 in good health and CMV-seropositive. The sample comprised PBMCs. The rearrangement joins TRBV19 to TRBJ1-1, with TRBD1 matching 7 bases. Here the CDR3 DNA reads TGTGCCAGTAGTATAGGAGGGGGCGACCTGGCTTTCTTT. It specifies CASSIGGGDLAFF.